These 2 T cell receptor beta chains share one sample of origin, sequenced in a study of T cells in women clearing cervical HPV infection. Repertoires were generated with immunoSEQ multiplex PCR, while TCRdb's copy carries only in-frame clones and drops some. This specimen shows 15,000 to 20,000 clones; the ten leading clones hold approximately 15%. Sequenced input: blood buffy coat. All receptors come from a woman aged 18 to 75 with a cervical HPV16 infection that either progressed to CIN3+ or cleared (not recorded which).

With respect to this clone: The read terminates 3 residues ahead of where the CDR3 ends, so the germline J gene completes it. The gene calls are TRBV20-1 and TRBJ2-5, with TRBD2 matching over 10 bases. The CDR3 consists of 12 residues. Germline-derived CDR1 and CDR2 are DFQATT and SNEGSKA (reference sequence). J gave up 4 bases and V 7 bases, and 3 bases lay outside the gene matches. The CDR3 loop is CSGASGGETQYF. CDR3 DNA (partial): TGCAGTGGGGCTAGCGGGGGAGAGACC.

The CDR3 DNA, read in part, is TGTGCCAGCAGCTTAGACCTATCTAGTTCACCC. It is translated as CASSLDLSSSP. The full CDR3 protein reads CASSLDLSSSPLHF. The chain is built from TRBV7-8 and TRBJ1-6, with D uncertain. The DNA ends 3 residues before the CDR3 does, and the rest of the CDR3 is filled in from the germline J gene. V shed 1 base and J shed 9 bases, with 10 bases lying between them. CDR3 length equals 14 residues. CDR1 is SGHVS and CDR2 is FQNEAQ in the germline V gene.